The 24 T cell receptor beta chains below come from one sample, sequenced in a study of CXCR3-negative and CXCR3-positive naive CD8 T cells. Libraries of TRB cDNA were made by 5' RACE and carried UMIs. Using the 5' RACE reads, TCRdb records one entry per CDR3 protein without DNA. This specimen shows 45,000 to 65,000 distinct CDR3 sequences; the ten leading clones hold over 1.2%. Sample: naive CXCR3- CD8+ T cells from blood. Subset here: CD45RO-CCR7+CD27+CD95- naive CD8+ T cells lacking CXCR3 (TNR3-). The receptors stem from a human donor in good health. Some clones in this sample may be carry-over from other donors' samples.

The CDR3 sequence is CASSYSVGTGYGYTF. This chain links TRBV6-2 or TRBV6-3 with TRBJ1-2; TCRdb lists TRBD1, though no DNA is available to test this call. Germline lookup yields CDR1 MNHEY and CDR2 SVGEGT. This CDR3 has 15 residues.

The CDR3 spells CASRLPGQGRSLQYF. The chain carries TRBV2 and TRBJ2-7; with no DNA, the TCRdb D assignment of TRBD1 cannot be verified. The CDR3 has 15 residues. Germline V gene lookup returns CDR1 SNHLY and CDR2 FYNNEI.

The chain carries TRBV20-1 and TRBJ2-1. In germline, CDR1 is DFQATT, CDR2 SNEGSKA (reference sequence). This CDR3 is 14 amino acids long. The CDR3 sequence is CSAPVWSPDNEQFF.

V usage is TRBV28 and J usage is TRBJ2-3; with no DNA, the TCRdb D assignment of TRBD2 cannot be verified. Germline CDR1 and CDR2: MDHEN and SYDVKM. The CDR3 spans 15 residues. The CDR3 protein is CASSPPVKGADTQYF.

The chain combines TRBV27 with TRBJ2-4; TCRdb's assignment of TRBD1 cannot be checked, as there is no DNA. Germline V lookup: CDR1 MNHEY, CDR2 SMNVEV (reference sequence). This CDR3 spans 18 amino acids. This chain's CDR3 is CASRDRAGSNIAKNIQYF.

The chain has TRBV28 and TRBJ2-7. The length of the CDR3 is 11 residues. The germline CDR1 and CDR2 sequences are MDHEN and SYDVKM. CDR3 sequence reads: CASSEMGEQYF.

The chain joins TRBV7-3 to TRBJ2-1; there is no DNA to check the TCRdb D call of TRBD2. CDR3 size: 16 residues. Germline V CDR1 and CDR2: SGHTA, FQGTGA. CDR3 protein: CASSLTAAGARNEQFF.

The CDR3 reads CASSLAHLGDPNEKLFF. The chain couples TRBV7-9 to TRBJ1-4; TCRdb calls TRBD1, which cannot be checked without DNA. The CDR3 extends over 17 amino acids. Germline lookup yields CDR1 SEHNR and CDR2 FQNEAQ (reference sequence).

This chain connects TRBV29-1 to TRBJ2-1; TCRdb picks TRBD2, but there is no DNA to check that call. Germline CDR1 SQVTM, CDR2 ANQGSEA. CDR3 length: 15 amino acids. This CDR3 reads CSVNWRLAGDNEQFF.

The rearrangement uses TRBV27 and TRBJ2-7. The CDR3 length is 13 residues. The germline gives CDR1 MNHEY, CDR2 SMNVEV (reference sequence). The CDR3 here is CASSLSVGYEQYF.

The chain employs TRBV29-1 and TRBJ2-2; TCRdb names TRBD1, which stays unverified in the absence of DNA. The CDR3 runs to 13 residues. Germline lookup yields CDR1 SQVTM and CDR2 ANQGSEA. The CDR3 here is CSVAGQNTGELFF.

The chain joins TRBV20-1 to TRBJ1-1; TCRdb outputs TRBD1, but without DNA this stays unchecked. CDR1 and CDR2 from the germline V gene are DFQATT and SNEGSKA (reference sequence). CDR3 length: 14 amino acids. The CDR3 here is CSARGTGGPREAFF.

The CDR3 sequence is CASRANLKGLDTQYF. The V call is TRBV28, the J call TRBJ2-3; without DNA, the TCRdb call of TRBD1 cannot be checked. CDR3 size: 15 residues. Germline-derived CDR1 and CDR2 are MDHEN and SYDVKM.

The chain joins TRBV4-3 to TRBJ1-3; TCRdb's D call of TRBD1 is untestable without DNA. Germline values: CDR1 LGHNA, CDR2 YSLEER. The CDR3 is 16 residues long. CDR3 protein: CASSQGTPGGPNTIYF.

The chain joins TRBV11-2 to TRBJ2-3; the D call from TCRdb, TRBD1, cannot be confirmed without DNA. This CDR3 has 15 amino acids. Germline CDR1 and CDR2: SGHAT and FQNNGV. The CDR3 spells CASSLVGGPADTQYF.

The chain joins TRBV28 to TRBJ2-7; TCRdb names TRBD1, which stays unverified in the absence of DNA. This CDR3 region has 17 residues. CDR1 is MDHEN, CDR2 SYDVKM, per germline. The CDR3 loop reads CASSSPLQEHGHYEQYF.

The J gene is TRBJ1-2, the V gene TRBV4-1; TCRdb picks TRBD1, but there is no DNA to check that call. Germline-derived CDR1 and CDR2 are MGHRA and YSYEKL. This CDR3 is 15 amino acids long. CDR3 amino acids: CASSQDWGTVHGYTF.

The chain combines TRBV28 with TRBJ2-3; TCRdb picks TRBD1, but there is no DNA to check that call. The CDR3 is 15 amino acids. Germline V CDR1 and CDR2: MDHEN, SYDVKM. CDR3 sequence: CASSFPGQGPDTQYF. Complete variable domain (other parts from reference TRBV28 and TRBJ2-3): DVKVTQSSRYLVKRTGEKVFLECVQDMDHENMFWYRQDPGLGLRLIYFSYDVKMKEKGDIPEGYSVSREKKERFSLILESASTNQTSMYLCASSFPGQGPDTQYFGPGTRLTVL.

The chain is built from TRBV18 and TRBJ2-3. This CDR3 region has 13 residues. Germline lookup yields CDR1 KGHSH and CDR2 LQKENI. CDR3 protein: CASSPPSTDTQYF.

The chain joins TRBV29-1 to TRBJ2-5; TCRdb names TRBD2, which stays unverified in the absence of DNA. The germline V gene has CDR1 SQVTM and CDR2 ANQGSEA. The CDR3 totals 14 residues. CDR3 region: CSVEEAGRQETQYF.

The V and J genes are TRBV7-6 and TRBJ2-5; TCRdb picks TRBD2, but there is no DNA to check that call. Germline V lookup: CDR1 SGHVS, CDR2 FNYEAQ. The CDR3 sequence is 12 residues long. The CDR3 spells CASSFFGRELYF.

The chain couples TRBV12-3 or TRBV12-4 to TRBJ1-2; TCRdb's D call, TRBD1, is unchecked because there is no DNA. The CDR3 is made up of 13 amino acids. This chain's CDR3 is CASSGTEGYGYTF.

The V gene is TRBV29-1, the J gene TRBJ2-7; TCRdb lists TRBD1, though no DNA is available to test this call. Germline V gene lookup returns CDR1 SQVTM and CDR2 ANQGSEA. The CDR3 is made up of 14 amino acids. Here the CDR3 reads CSVEWGQGAGEQYF.

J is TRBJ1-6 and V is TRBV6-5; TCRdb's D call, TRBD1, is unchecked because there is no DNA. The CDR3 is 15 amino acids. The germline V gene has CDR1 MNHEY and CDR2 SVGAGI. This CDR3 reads CASSLSGTGGSPLHF.